These 4 T cell receptor beta chains came from one sample sequenced in a study of shared clonotypes between healthy human individuals. TCRdb keeps only in-frame clones here, not all; method: immunoSEQ multiplex PCR. The data show some 2.1 million clones, approximately 95% seen once. Sequenced: naive CD4+ T cells sorted from blood. Subset defined: CD45RA+ positively selected. These receptor sequences come from a man aged 18 to 29 in good health.

The chain combines TRBV18 with TRBJ1-2; 12 nucleotides agree with TRBD1. Germline V lookup: CDR1 KGHSH, CDR2 LQKENI. This CDR3 contains 15 residues. The junction had 3 bases not matched to a gene; V was cut back by 3 bases and J by 4 bases. CDR3 sequence: CASSPGTGGGYGYTF. CDR3 nucleotides: TGTGCCAGCTCACCCGGGACAGGGGGCGGCTATGGCTACACCTTC.

V and J are TRBV7-9 and TRBJ2-3, with 14 nucleotides matching TRBD2. The germline V gene encodes CDR1 SEHNR and CDR2 FQNEAQ (reference sequence). CDR3 length: 19 residues. V dropped 4 bases and J dropped 0; count of bases not matched to a gene: 9. The CDR3 nucleotides are TGTGCCAGCAGCTCCGGACTAGCGGGGGGAAGTACTAGCACAGATACGCAGTATTTT. Protein: CASSSGLAGGSTSTDTQYF.

The chain couples TRBV5-8 to TRBJ2-7, with a possible D match to TRBD2 (6 bases). The CDR3 covers 15 residues. Germline assignment: CDR1 SGHTS and CDR2 YDEGEE. The V and J ends lost 7 bases and 6 bases respectively, with 23 bases between them. CDR3 sequence reads: CASHPGGRNTFEQYF. The DNA of the CDR3 is TGTGCCAGCCACCCCGGAGGGCGGAATACGTTCGAGCAGTACTTC.

The J gene is TRBJ2-5, the V gene TRBV6-5; no definite D call. Deletions cut 5 bases from V and 2 bases from J, with 9 bases between. Germline CDR1 is MNHEY and CDR2 is SVGAGI. The CDR3 covers 13 residues. The CDR3 reads CASSPWTQETQYF. The CDR3 region has the DNA TGTGCCAGCAGTCCGTGGACGCAAGAGACCCAGTACTTC.